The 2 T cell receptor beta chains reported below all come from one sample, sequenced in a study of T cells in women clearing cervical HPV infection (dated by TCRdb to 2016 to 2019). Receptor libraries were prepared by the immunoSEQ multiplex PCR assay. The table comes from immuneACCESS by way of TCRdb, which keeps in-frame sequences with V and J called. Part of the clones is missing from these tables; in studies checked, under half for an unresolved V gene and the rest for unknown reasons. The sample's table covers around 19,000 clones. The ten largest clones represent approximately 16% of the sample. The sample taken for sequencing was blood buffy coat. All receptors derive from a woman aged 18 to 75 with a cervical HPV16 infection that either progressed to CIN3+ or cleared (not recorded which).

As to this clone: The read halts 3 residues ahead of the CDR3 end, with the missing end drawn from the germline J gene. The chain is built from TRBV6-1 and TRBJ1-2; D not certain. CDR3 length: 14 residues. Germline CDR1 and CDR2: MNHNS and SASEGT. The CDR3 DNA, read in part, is TGTGCCAGCAGTGGACTGAGCGGCACAGATACC. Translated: CASSGLSGTDT. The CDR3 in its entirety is CASSGLSGTDTYTF.

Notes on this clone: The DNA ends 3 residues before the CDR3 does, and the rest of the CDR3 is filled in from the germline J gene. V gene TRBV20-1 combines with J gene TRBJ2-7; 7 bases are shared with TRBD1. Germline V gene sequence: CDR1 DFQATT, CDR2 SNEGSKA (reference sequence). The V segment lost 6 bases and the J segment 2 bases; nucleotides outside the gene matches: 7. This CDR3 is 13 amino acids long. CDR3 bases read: TGCAGTGCAGACTTGGGACAGACCTACGAG. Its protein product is CSADLGQTYE. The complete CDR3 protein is CSADLGQTYEQYF.